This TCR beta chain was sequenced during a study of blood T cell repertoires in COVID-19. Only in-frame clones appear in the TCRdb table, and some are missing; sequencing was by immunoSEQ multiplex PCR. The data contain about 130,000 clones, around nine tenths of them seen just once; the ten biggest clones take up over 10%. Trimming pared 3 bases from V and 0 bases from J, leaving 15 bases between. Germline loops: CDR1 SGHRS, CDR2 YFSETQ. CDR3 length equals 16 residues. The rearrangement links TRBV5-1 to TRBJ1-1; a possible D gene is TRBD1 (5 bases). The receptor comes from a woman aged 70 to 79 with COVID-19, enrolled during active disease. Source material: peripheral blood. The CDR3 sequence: CASSSTPQGLNTEAFF. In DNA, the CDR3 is TGCGCCAGCAGCTCAACCCCCCAGGGCCTGAACACTGAAGCTTTCTTT.